This entry describes one TCR beta chain. Other nucleotide sequences from this sample produce the same CDR3. CD45RO-negative, CCR7-selected cells formed the naive CD8 fraction, which excluded terminally differentiated effector memory CD45RA+ cells. Generated by immunoSEQ multiplex PCR, the TCRdb table keeps only in-frame clones and is missing some. This repertoire shows millions of clones, around 96% found once; its top ten account for around 1.1%. This record belongs to a study of shared clonotypes between healthy human individuals. V dropped 0 bases and J dropped 3; count of bases not matched to a gene: 5. The CDR3 extends over 15 amino acids. Germline V CDR1 and CDR2: GTSNPN, SVGIG (reference sequence).

Sequencing used naive CD8+ T cells sorted from blood. The receptor's source is a man aged 18-30 years in good health. This chain joins TRBV30 and TRBJ2-1, with 7 bases lining up with TRBD1. Here the CDR3 DNA reads TGTGCCTGGAGTGTCGGGACAGCCAGCTACAATGAGCAGTTCTTC. Its protein is CAWSVGTASYNEQFF.